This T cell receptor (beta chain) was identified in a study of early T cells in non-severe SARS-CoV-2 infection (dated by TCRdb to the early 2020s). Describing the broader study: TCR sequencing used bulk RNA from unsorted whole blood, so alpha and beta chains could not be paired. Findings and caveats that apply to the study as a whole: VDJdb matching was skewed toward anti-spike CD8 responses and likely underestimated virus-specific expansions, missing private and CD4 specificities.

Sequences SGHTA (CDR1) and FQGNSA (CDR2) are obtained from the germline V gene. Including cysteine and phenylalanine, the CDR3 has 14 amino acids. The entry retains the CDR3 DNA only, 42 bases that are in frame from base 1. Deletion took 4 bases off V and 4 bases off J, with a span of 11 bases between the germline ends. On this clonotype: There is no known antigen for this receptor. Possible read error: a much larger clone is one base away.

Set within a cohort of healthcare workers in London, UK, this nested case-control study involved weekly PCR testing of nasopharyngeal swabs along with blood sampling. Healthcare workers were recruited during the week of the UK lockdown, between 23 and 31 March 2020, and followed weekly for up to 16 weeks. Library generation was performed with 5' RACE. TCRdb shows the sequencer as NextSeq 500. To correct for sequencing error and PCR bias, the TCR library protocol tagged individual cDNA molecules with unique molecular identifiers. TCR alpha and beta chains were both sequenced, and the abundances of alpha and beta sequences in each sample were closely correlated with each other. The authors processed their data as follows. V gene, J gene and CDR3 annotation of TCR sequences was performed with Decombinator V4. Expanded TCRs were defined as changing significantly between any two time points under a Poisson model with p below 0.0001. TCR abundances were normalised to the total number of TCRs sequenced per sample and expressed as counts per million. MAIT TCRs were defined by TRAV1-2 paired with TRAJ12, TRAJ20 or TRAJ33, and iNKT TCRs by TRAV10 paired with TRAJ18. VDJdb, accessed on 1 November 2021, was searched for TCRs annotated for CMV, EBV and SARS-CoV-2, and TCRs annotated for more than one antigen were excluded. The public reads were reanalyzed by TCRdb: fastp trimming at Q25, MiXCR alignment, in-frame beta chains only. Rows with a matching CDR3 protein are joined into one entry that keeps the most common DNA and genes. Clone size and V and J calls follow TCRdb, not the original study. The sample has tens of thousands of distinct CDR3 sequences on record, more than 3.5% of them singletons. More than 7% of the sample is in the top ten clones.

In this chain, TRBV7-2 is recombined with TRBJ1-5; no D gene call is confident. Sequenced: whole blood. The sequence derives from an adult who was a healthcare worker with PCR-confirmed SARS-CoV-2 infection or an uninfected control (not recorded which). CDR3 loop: CASSSRAGNQPQHF. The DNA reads TGTGCCAGCAGCTCAAGGGCGGGGAATCAGCCCCAGCATTTT.